This T cell receptor (beta chain) was recorded in a study of blood T cell repertoires in COVID-19. Libraries were prepared by immunoSEQ multiplex PCR; TCRdb keeps only in-frame clonotypes and omits some of them. The data show approximately 140,000 clones, roughly 89% seen once. The germline V gene encodes CDR1 SGHAT and CDR2 FQNNGV. The CDR3 spans 15 residues. Trimming took off 5 bases at V and 2 bases at J, with 13 bases between the two ends. The sequenced material came from PBMCs or T cells enriched from blood (not recorded which). The chain combines TRBV11-2 with TRBJ1-3; D is perhaps TRBD1 (5 bases). This receptor was obtained from a woman between 50 and 59 years old who had been exposed to COVID-19. CDR3 nucleotide sequence: TGTGCCAGCAGCCGGCAGGGAGGGCCTGGAAACACCATATATTTT. Protein: CASSRQGGPGNTIYF.